Reported below is one T cell receptor (beta chain). The target antigen is unknown. At one end the junction does not follow the germline gene, possibly because of a read error. From germline, CDR1 is MNHNS and CDR2 SASEGT. CDR3 length: 16 residues. TCRdb recomputed calls from the reads with MiXCR, one row per CDR3 protein. The table has under 800,000 distinct CDR3 sequences, roughly a quarter seen once; the top ten hold less than 10%. This entry belongs to a study of T cell repertoires in cytomegalovirus infection. The wider study: The public TCR beta signatures pointed to both CMV infection and matching HLA type. General study findings and limits: Of the TCR beta families, the public ones yielded a cumulative frequency that identified carriers of CMV plus the relevant HLA. HLA-C-restricted CMV-specific TCR beta clonotypes were dominant in the ex vivo response.

The chain carries TRBV6-1 and TRBJ2-1; 12 bases align to TRBD1. Input material: CD8+ T cells from PBMCs. The receptor was isolated from a human donor in good health (CMV status not recorded). Some clones in this sample may be carry-over from other donors' samples. CDR3 sequence reads: CASSEPGQGAYIEQFF. In nucleotides, the CDR3 is TGTGCCAGCAGTGAACCGGGACAGGGGGCATACATTGAGCAGTTCTTC.